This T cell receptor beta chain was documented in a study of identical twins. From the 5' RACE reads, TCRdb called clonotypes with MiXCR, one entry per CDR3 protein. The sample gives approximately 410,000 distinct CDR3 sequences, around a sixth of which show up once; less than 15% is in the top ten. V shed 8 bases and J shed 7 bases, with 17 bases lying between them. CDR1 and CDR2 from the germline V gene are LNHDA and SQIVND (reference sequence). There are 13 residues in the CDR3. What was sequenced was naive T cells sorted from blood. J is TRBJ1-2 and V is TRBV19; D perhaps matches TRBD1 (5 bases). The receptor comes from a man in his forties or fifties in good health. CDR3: CASDRVGGAGYTF. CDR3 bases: TGTGCCAGTGACCGTGTCGGGGGTGCTGGCTACACCTTC.